The source of this T cell receptor (beta chain) is a study of persistence of HIV-infected CD4 T cells. Study details: CD4+ T cells responding to CMV or HIV-1 Gag were isolated. The study, taken as a whole, reports: Proviral oligoclonality tracked with TCR oligoclonality within the same sorted cells. TCRbeta richness was lower in CMV- and Gag-responding cells than in anti-CD3/anti-CD28-responding cells.

The stimulus was an HIV-1 Gag 15-mer peptide pool, about 1 ug/peptide/mL. CD40L/CD69 double-negative CD45RO-high memory CD4+ T cells were collected. Inclusion required CMV-positive serology and CD4+ counts above 400 cells/uL. In the case of this clone: Its cognate antigen is unknown.

This was the immunoSEQ version 4 assay in survey mode. TCRdb's table, derived via immunoSEQ multiplex PCR, lists solely in-frame clones and lacks some. The sample has 50,000 to 65,000 clones; just under 75% are singletons. The sample was CD4+ T cells sorted from PBMCs after approximately 20-hour stimulation, taken from a patient who received antiretroviral therapy. The sequence derives from an adult man with HIV who was CMV-seropositive.

The CDR3 DNA sequence: TGTGCCAGCAGTGAAACATCCCTTACACTAGCGGGTAACACCGGGGAGCTGTTTTTT. Its protein product is CASSETSLTLAGNTGELFF. The rearrangement links TRBV6-1 to TRBJ2-2; 9 bases align to TRBD2. V was pared by 2 bases and J by 2 bases, with 12 bases of the junction left unmatched. The CDR3 totals 19 residues. Germline V gene data show CDR1 as MNHNS and CDR2 as SASEGT.